One and the same sample provided the 14 T cell receptor beta chains below, sequenced in a study of T cell responses to AZD1222 COVID-19 vaccine. The table came from immunoSEQ multiplex PCR; TCRdb's copy has only in-frame clones and leaves some out. The table lists about 91,000 clones, about 88% of them singletons. Specimen: peripheral blood, collected on day 0 of AZD1222 vaccination. The origin of the receptors is an adult in good health.

The count of this clone is one. Other DNA sequences from this sample encode an identical CDR3 as well. The chain recombines TRBV7-9 with TRBJ2-3, with D unclear. The V gene lost 5 bases and the J gene lost 1 base, with 7 bases spanning the gap. The CDR3 length is 13 residues. The germline CDR1 and CDR2 sequences are SEHNR and FQNEAQ (reference sequence). This CDR3 is CASSLLGTDTQYF. The CDR3 DNA reads TGTGCCAGCAGCCTCCTGGGCACAGATACGCAGTATTTT.

This chain joins TRBV6-2 or TRBV6-3 and TRBJ2-5; maybe TRBD2 (5 bases). CDR1 is MNHEY, CDR2 SVGEGT, per germline. This CDR3 region has 11 residues. V was shortened by 5 bases and J by 6 bases, with 7 bases between the two germline ends. The CDR3 here is CASSAGQTQYF. The DNA of the CDR3 is TGTGCCAGCAGTGCGGGCCAGACCCAGTACTTC.

This chain links TRBV27 with TRBJ1-5; 10 bases match TRBD1. V dropped 6 bases and J dropped 6; count of bases not matched to a gene: 2. Germline assignment: CDR1 MNHEY and CDR2 SMNVEV (reference sequence). This CDR3 is 13 amino acids long. CDR3 coding DNA: TGTGCCAGCAGCGGGACAGGGGTTCAGCCCCAGCATTTT. Its protein is CASSGTGVQPQHF.

The chain joins TRBV7-9 to TRBJ2-3; TRBD2 matches 10 bases. This CDR3 spans 16 amino acids. V lost 4 bases to trimming and J lost 1 base; unmatched junction nucleotides: 5. Germline values: CDR1 SEHNR, CDR2 FQNEAQ (reference sequence). CDR3 sequence (DNA): TGTGCCAGCAGCTCCGGAGCGGGAGGGGGCACAGATACGCAGTATTTT. Translated: CASSSGAGGGTDTQYF.

This clone came up a few times. The V gene is TRBV27, the J gene TRBJ2-7; the D call may be TRBD1 or TRBD2 (6 bases each). V was shortened by 2 bases and J by 7 bases, with 12 bases between the two germline ends. The CDR3 consists of 13 residues. The germline gives CDR1 MNHEY, CDR2 SMNVEV (reference sequence). The DNA of the CDR3 is TGTGCCAGCAGTTTAGTGGGGGCGGGGGAGCAGTACTTC. It encodes CASSLVGAGEQYF.

CDR3 bases: TGTGCCATCAGTGGAGGTGTAGGTACAAATGAGCAGTTCTTC. It translates to CAISGGVGTNEQFF. The genes are TRBV10-3 and TRBJ2-1; D call uncertain. V was trimmed by 4 bases and J by 7 bases, leaving 14 bases between them. The CDR3 consists of 14 residues. Per the germline V gene, CDR1 is ENHRY and CDR2 is SYGVKD.

The chain has TRBV19 and TRBJ1-2, with D possibly TRBD1 on 5 matching bases. Germline V lookup: CDR1 LNHDA, CDR2 SQIVND (reference sequence). CDR3 size: 13 residues. V gave up 3 bases and J gave up 4 bases, with 9 bases separating them. The CDR3 loop is CASSMQGSYGYTF. CDR3 DNA sequence: TGTGCCAGTAGTATGCAGGGTTCCTATGGCTACACCTTC.

The rearrangement joins TRBV7-2 to TRBJ2-2, with D possibly being TRBD1 (5 bases). The germline V gene encodes CDR1 SGHTA and CDR2 FQGNSA. This CDR3 is built from 14 residues. V lost 5 bases and J lost 1, with 8 bases in between. Here the CDR3 reads CASSVGQNTGELFF. For the CDR3, the DNA is TGTGCCAGCAGCGTCGGACAGAACACCGGGGAGCTGTTTTTT.

The V gene is TRBV12-3 or TRBV12-4, the J gene TRBJ2-7; the D gene is possibly TRBD2 (6 bases). This CDR3 is built from 13 residues. Trimming left V 3 bases short and J 6 bases short, with 12 bases between. For the CDR3, the DNA is TGTGCCAGCAGTTTCGGGGGAGTACCCGAGCAGTACTTC. Protein product: CASSFGGVPEQYF.

V and J are TRBV5-5 and TRBJ2-3; 8 nucleotides line up with TRBD2. This CDR3 is 15 amino acids long. V dropped 3 bases and J dropped 0; count of bases not matched to a gene: 3. Germline lookup yields CDR1 SGHKS and CDR2 YYEKEE (reference sequence). CDR3 residues: CASSSTSASTDTQYF. CDR3 nucleotides: TGTGCCAGCAGCTCGACTAGCGCCAGCACAGATACGCAGTATTTT.

This clone was detected many times. This rearrangement joins TRBV19 to TRBJ2-7; D unclear. V was pared by 6 bases and J by 2 bases, with 11 bases between. This CDR3 has 13 residues. Germline lookup yields CDR1 LNHDA and CDR2 SQIVND (reference sequence). CDR3 sequence: CASRGAAPYEQYF. In nucleotides, the CDR3 is TGTGCCAGTAGAGGCGCGGCCCCCTACGAGCAGTACTTC.

The J gene is TRBJ2-5, the V gene TRBV9; D is perhaps TRBD2 (6 bases). V was pared by 7 bases and J by 7 bases, with 14 bases between. The germline V gene has CDR1 SGDLS and CDR2 YYNGEE. The CDR3 sequence is 12 residues long. Here the CDR3 DNA reads TGTGCCAGCGCCCGGGGTAGCGGGACCCAGTACTTC. Protein: CASARGSGTQYF.

This chain joins TRBV9 and TRBJ1-1; the D is unclear. V was cut by 0 bases and J by 8 bases, with 14 bases left in between. Germline V CDR1 and CDR2: SGDLS, YYNGEE. CDR3 length: 14 amino acids. In DNA, the CDR3 is TGTGCCAGCAGCGTAGCGCTACAGTACGGGGAAGCTTTCTTT. It yields the protein CASSVALQYGEAFF.

This chain connects TRBV10-3 to TRBJ1-1; perhaps TRBD1 as D (6 bases). Germline CDR1 and CDR2: ENHRY and SYGVKD. The ends were cut back, 6 bases at V and 7 bases at J, with 15 bases in the middle. The CDR3 has 13 amino acids. The CDR3: CAISIQGSDEAFF. The CDR3 DNA is TGTGCCATCAGCATACAGGGATCTGATGAAGCTTTCTTT.